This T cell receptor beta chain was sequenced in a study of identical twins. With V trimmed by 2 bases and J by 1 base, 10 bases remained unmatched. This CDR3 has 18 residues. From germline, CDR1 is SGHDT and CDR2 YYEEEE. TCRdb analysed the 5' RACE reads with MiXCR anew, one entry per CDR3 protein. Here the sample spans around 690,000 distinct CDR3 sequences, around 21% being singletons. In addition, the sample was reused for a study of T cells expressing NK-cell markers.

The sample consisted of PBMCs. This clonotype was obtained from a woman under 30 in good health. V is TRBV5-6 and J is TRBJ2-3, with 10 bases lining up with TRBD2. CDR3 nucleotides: TGTGCCAGCAGCTTTCAAGCGGGGGGGCCCCTTCGCACAGATACGCAGTATTTT. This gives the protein CASSFQAGGPLRTDTQYF.